These 28 T cell receptor beta chains came from one sample sequenced in a study of T-cell reconstitution after alpha-beta-depleted transplantation in children listed by TCRdb under 2016. Libraries were constructed by PCR. TCRdb records Illumina HiSeq 2500 as the sequencer. TCR libraries were prepared with molecular barcoding, using unique molecular identifiers to normalize TCRbeta repertoire quantification. TCRdb redid the processing of the public reads, applying fastp at Q25 and MiXCR, and retained in-frame beta chains. Identical CDR3 proteins give one entry, which carries the most common genes and DNA. The sample table records approximately 170,000 distinct CDR3 sequences; 11% of these occur just once. Of the sample, roughly 13% falls within the top ten clones. The treatment or condition label, as the study defines it: allogeneic hematopoietic cell transplantation with graft depleted of TCRalphabeta T cells and CD19 B cells.

Sequencing used PBMCs, obtained before TCRalphabeta/CD19-depleted stem cell transplant. The receptors were sampled from a boy between 2 and 15 years old with acute myeloid leukemia, due to receive a stem cell transplant.

This clonotype has a count of ten or more. J is TRBJ2-1 and V is TRBV4-1; TRBD1 aligns across 7 bases. This CDR3 has 14 residues. The V segment lost 2 bases and the J segment 6 bases; nucleotides outside the gene matches: 4. Per the germline V gene, CDR1 is MGHRA and CDR2 is YSYEKL. CDR3 residues: CASSQNPGGNEQFF. In DNA form, the CDR3 reads TGCGCCAGCAGCCAAAACCCAGGGGGCAATGAGCAGTTCTTC.

This clonotype was observed many times. The chain links TRBV20-1 to TRBJ1-5; 8 bases fit TRBD1. This CDR3 contains 14 residues. Germline V gene lookup returns CDR1 DFQATT and CDR2 SNEGSKA (reference sequence). With 6 bases clipped from V and 6 bases from J, the junction kept 10 bases outside the gene matches. This CDR3 reads CSATGQGEVQPQHF. The CDR3 DNA is TGCAGTGCCACCGGACAGGGTGAGGTTCAGCCCCAGCATTTT.

This clonotype showed up just a few times. The gene calls are TRBV12-5 and TRBJ2-1; no clear D gene. V was shortened by 2 bases and J by 0 bases, with 14 bases between the two germline ends. Germline V gene sequence: CDR1 LGHNT, CDR2 FRNRAP. The CDR3 spans 17 residues. The DNA for the CDR3 is TGTGCTAGTGGTTTGATAGCAGGTCCGAGCTCCTACAATGAGCAGTTCTTC. As protein: CASGLIAGPSSYNEQFF.

This clonotype was seen ten or more times. The CDR3 sequence is CASRMTSSHEQYF. The CDR3 DNA follows: TGTGCCAGCAGGATGACTAGTTCCCACGAGCAGTACTTC. The chain is built from TRBV11-2 and TRBJ2-7; perhaps TRBD2 as D (6 bases). This CDR3 is 13 amino acids long. Trimming left V 6 bases short and J 5 bases short, with 14 bases between. Germline-derived CDR1 and CDR2 are SGHAT and FQNNGV.

Ten or more counts support this clonotype. The chain couples TRBV9 to TRBJ1-2; D may be TRBD1 (6 bases). The CDR3 is made up of 14 amino acids. Per germline, CDR1 SGDLS and CDR2 YYNGEE. V dropped 4 bases and J dropped 0 bases, with 10 bases sitting between them. The CDR3 loop is CASSPDSANYGYTF. The CDR3 DNA sequence: TGTGCCAGCAGCCCGGACAGCGCTAACTATGGCTACACCTTC.

In this sample, this clonotype turned up many times. V and J are TRBV4-2 and TRBJ2-7; tentative D call: TRBD2 (6 bases). Trimming left V 3 bases short and J 0 bases short, with 15 bases between. CDR3 length: 16 residues. CDR1 and CDR2 (germline): LGHNA, YNFKEQ. Here the CDR3 DNA reads TGTGCCAGCAGCCACGTCCCACGGGGGAGCTCCTACGAGCAGTACTTC. It yields the protein CASSHVPRGSSYEQYF.

As to this clonotype: Germline and junction disagree at one end, which may indicate a read error. The rearrangement links TRBV4-1 to TRBJ2-5, with unresolved D. CDR1 MGHRA and CDR2 YSYEKL come from the germline V gene. The CDR3 is made up of 16 amino acids. The chain's CDR3 is CAMGPGLLCNQETQYF. In DNA, the CDR3 is TGTGCCATGGGCCCCGGGCTCCTGTGCAACCAAGAGACCCAGTACTTC.

At least ten counts were recorded for this clonotype. The V call is TRBV20-1, the J call TRBJ2-3; D tentatively reads TRBD1 or TRBD2 (5 bases each). The germline V gene encodes CDR1 DFQATT and CDR2 SNEGSKA (reference sequence). The ends were cut back, 8 bases at V and 0 bases at J, with 12 bases in the middle. The CDR3 spans 13 residues. The CDR3 is CSIGDPSTDTQYF. The CDR3 DNA reads TGCAGTATAGGGGACCCTAGCACAGATACGCAGTATTTT.

This clonotype came up a few times. The CDR3 sequence: CASSDATGGETQYF. The CDR3 coding sequence is TGCGCCAGCAGCGACGCGACAGGGGGAGAGACCCAGTACTTC. The chain links TRBV5-1 to TRBJ2-5, with 9 bases matching TRBD1. This CDR3 is built from 14 residues. V gave up 4 bases and J gave up 4 bases; unmatched junction bases: 5. CDR1 SGHRS and CDR2 YFSETQ come from the germline V gene.

This clonotype came up many times. The chain links TRBV20-1 to TRBJ1-2; D perhaps matches TRBD1 (6 bases). The V and J ends lost 2 bases and 7 bases respectively, with 14 bases between them. The CDR3 is 13 residues long. Germline V lookup: CDR1 DFQATT, CDR2 SNEGSKA (reference sequence). The CDR3 is CSARIWGAGGYTF. The CDR3 bases are TGCAGTGCTAGAATCTGGGGGGCGGGTGGCTACACCTTC.

This chain links TRBV18 with TRBJ2-1; 7 positions agree with TRBD1. Germline V CDR1 and CDR2: KGHSH, LQKENI. The CDR3 is 15 amino acids. J gave up 9 bases and V 4 bases, and 12 bases lay outside the gene matches. The CDR3 DNA reads as TGTGCCAGCTCACAAGGACAGGTTTCGAATGGTGAGCAGTTCTTC. Its translation: CASSQGQVSNGEQFF. Supplemented by reference TRBV18 and TRBJ2-1, the full variable domain reads NAGVMQNPRHLVRRRGQEARLRCSPMKGHSHVYWYRQLPEEGLKFMVYLQKENIIDESGMPKERFSAEFPKEGPSILRIQQVVRGDSAAYFCASSQGQVSNGEQFFGPGTRLTVL.

This clonotype came up a few times. J is TRBJ2-3 and V is TRBV21-1; the D segment call TRBD2 is taken from the table without a DNA check. TRBV21-1 is recorded as a pseudogene. This CDR3 has 18 amino acids. The CDR3 sequence: CASSDFGQTEGQTDTQYF. The DNA for the CDR3 is TGTGCCAGCAGCGACTTCGGGCAGACGGAGGGCCAGACAGATACGCAGTATTTT.

This clonotype was seen repeatedly, ten times or more. The chain carries TRBV5-1 and TRBJ2-7; no definite D call. Germline-derived CDR1 and CDR2 are SGHRS and YFSETQ. The CDR3 is 15 residues long. V lost 8 bases and J lost 0, with 18 bases in between. CDR3 DNA sequence: TGCGCCAGTACAGCACTCCCCCTGAGCTCCTACGAGCAGTACTTC. This encodes CASTALPLSSYEQYF.

This clonotype came up many times. The chain uses TRBV6-5 and TRBJ2-3; D gene unclear. V gave up 0 bases and J gave up 6 bases, with 7 bases separating them. The CDR3 consists of 13 residues. Germline assignment: CDR1 MNHEY and CDR2 SVGAGI. The CDR3 here is CASSYSGSDTQYF. The CDR3 bases are TGTGCCAGCAGTTACTCAGGGTCGGATACGCAGTATTTT.

About this clonotype itself: A much larger clone differs from this one at a single base, so this may be a read error. This chain links TRBV5-1 with TRBJ2-1, with TRBD2 matching over 11 bases. The CDR3 sequence is 14 residues long. In germline, CDR1 is SGHRS, CDR2 YFSETQ. This CDR3 reads CASGLAGGIDEQFF. The CDR3 bases are TGCGCCAGCGGCTTAGCGGGAGGGATTGATGAGCAGTTCTTC.

The genes are TRBV3-1 and TRBJ2-7, with a tentative D call TRBD2 (5 bases). V was clipped by 7 bases and J by 2 bases, with 9 bases between them. Germline V lookup: CDR1 LGHDT, CDR2 YNNKEL (reference sequence). This CDR3 has 12 residues. The CDR3 sequence is CASTGITYEQYF. The DNA of the CDR3 is TGTGCCAGCACGGGGATAACCTACGAGCAGTACTTC.

This clonotype was observed many times. The chain recombines TRBV12-3 or TRBV12-4 with TRBJ1-5, with D possibly matching TRBD1 (5 bases). Trimming shortened V by 6 bases and J by 4 bases, and 13 bases separated the two germline ends. This CDR3 region has 14 residues. CDR3 sequence (DNA): TGTGCCAGCAGCTCTGGACAACGTAATCAGCCCCAGCATTTT. Its protein is CASSSGQRNQPQHF.

The table lists this clonotype with many counts. The J gene is TRBJ2-3, the V gene TRBV5-1; possibly TRBD1 for D (5 bases). Between the trimmed V and J ends, which lost 1 base and 7 bases, there was a span of 25 bases. The CDR3 has 18 residues. The germline V gene has CDR1 SGHRS and CDR2 YFSETQ. The CDR3 region is CASSLYEPYTSQDYTQYF. The DNA for the CDR3 is TGCGCCAGCAGCTTGTATGAACCCTACACTTCACAGGATTATACGCAGTATTTT.

This clonotype was recorded many times. The chain has TRBV6-5 and TRBJ1-5; D might be TRBD1 (6 bases). This CDR3 has 15 amino acids. Germline CDR1 is MNHEY and CDR2 is SVGAGI. V gave up 2 bases and J gave up 0 bases, with 8 bases separating them. The CDR3 DNA reads TGTGCCAGCAGTTACCGGACAGATAGCAATCAGCCCCAGCATTTT. Translated: CASSYRTDSNQPQHF.

This clonotype was seen ten or more times. The chain uses TRBV27 and TRBJ1-5; a weak D match, TRBD1 (5 bases). V shed 0 bases and J shed 5 bases, with 11 bases lying between them. The CDR3 runs to 15 residues. CDR1 and CDR2 from the germline V gene are MNHEY and SMNVEV (reference sequence). The CDR3: CASSLSFRADQPQHF. CDR3 nucleotides: TGTGCCAGCAGTTTATCGTTCAGGGCCGATCAGCCCCAGCATTTT.

This clonotype has ten or more counts. This chain connects TRBV27 to TRBJ2-6; tentatively, D is TRBD1 (6 bases). The V and J ends lost 3 bases and 2 bases respectively, with 11 bases between them. This CDR3 comprises 16 residues. CDR1 MNHEY and CDR2 SMNVEV come from the germline V gene (reference sequence). In DNA form, the CDR3 reads TGTGCCAGCAGTTTCGGGACAATTCCTGGGGCCAACGTCCTGACTTTC. Residues: CASSFGTIPGANVLTF.

Ten or more counts support this clonotype. The chain carries TRBV7-3 and TRBJ2-3; perhaps TRBD1 as D (6 bases). With 5 bases removed from V and 3 bases from J, the gap between germline ends came to 15 bases. The length of the CDR3 is 15 residues. Germline lookup yields CDR1 SGHTA and CDR2 FQGTGA. The CDR3 sequence is CASSPTLQGTDTQYF. The CDR3 DNA reads as TGTGCCAGCAGCCCAACCCTACAGGGAACAGATACGCAGTATTTT.

The sample holds many counts of this clonotype. The V and J genes are TRBV7-3 and TRBJ2-7, with D tentatively TRBD1 (6 bases). Germline V gene sequence: CDR1 SGHTA, CDR2 FQGTGA. V was pared by 9 bases and J by 3 bases, with 24 bases between. This CDR3 comprises 16 residues. The CDR3 DNA is TGTGCCAGTACCGGAGCAAAGGACAGCCACAGCTACGAGCAGTACTTC. It codes for CASTGAKDSHSYEQYF.

About this clonotype: A much larger clone lies one base from this, so it may be a read error. The chain employs TRBV7-3 and TRBJ2-1; D is unresolved. Per the germline V gene, CDR1 is SGHTA and CDR2 is FQGTGA. The CDR3 sequence is 14 residues long. Trimming pared 5 bases from V and 0 bases from J, leaving 8 bases between. The chain's CDR3 is CASSPSDSYNEQFF. As DNA, the CDR3 is TGTGCCAGCAGCCCCTCGGACTCCTACAATGAGCAGTTCTTC.

This clonotype was detected ten times or more. The genes are TRBV6-1 and TRBJ1-2; unclear D gene. The CDR3 has 14 amino acids. Germline CDR1 reads MNHNS; CDR2 reads SASEGT. Deletions cut 2 bases from V and 5 bases from J, with 12 bases between. CDR3 nucleotides: TGTGCCAGCAGTGAACAGAGTGGGTTATATGGCTACACCTTC. This gives the protein CASSEQSGLYGYTF.

This clonotype was seen many times. The chain links TRBV5-1 to TRBJ2-3; the D gene is possibly TRBD2 (5 bases). Germline loops: CDR1 SGHRS, CDR2 YFSETQ. V dropped 3 bases and J dropped 1 base, with 18 bases sitting between them. This CDR3 spans 17 amino acids. The DNA for the CDR3 is TGCGCCAGCAGCTGGGCCCGCCTAGCACCTGGCACAGATACGCAGTATTTT. Its protein is CASSWARLAPGTDTQYF. The whole variable domain, filled in from reference TRBV5-1 and TRBJ2-3, reads KAGVTQTPRYLIKTRGQQVTLSCSPISGHRSVSWYQQTPGQGLQFLFEYFSETQRNKGNFPGRFSGRQFSNSRSEMNVSTLELGDSALYLCASSWARLAPGTDTQYFGPGTRLTVL.

This clonotype came up many times. CDR3 DNA: TGTGCCAGCAGCGTAGGTTCGGGAAACACCGGGGAGCTGTTTTTT. Amino acids: CASSVGSGNTGELFF. This rearrangement joins TRBV9 to TRBJ2-2; D possibly corresponds to TRBD2 (5 bases). Trimming took off 0 bases at V and 2 bases at J, with 8 bases between the two ends. The germline CDR1 and CDR2 sequences are SGDLS and YYNGEE. There are 15 residues in the CDR3.

This clonotype was observed many times. The rearrangement joins TRBV5-6 to TRBJ1-6, with 9 bases that match TRBD1. This CDR3 spans 15 amino acids. Germline V CDR1 and CDR2: SGHDT, YYEEEE. With 5 bases clipped from V and 10 bases from J, the junction kept 10 bases outside the gene matches. CDR3 sequence: CASRKQGAVRSPLHF. DNA of the CDR3: TGTGCCAGCAGGAAACAGGGGGCCGTTCGGTCACCCCTCCACTTT.